What follows describes a single T cell receptor beta chain. Its cognate antigen has yet to be identified. Base qualities are not provided; no much larger clone lies one nucleotide away. The entry originates in a study of blood T cell repertoires in COVID-19 (dated by TCRdb to about 2020). For the study in its entirety: Collaborator samples came from the United States, Italy and Spain and covered acute and convalescent phases of COVID-19. Where available, HLA class I and class II types were obtained from metadata supplied by the sample provider rather than from assay-based typing. The prospective study material was composed of cDNA or gDNA derived from T cells, B-cell-depleted T cells, or PBMCs. The samples were drawn from the first 160 participants of the ongoing ImmuneRACE study and from 950 to 1,500 subjects provided by 6 global collaborators. A de-identified subject ID, COVID-19 status, age in years and sex were almost always included in the sample metadata. Subjects who had been exposed to COVID-19, were actively infected with it, or had recovered from it provided the deeply sampled blood TCRbeta repertoires that made up the dataset. The repertoires were released in a freely available public database meant as a resource for research on the immune response to SARS-CoV-2. Overall results and qualifications from the work: Clinical and demographic metadata were provided uncurated, with the amount varying by source and participant.

The immunoSEQ Assay, a bias-controlled multiplex PCR, was used to amplify TCRbeta CDR3 regions from genomic DNA. The study's own analysis went as follows. The number of nucleated cells in each sample was estimated from the amplification of reference gene primers within the assay. To quantify the absolute abundance of each unique TCRbeta CDR3 rearrangement, sequence reads were collapsed and filtered. For each sample, productive Simpson clonality was calculated by taking the square root of Simpson's diversity index across productive rearrangements. TCRdb provides this immuneACCESS table in a form limited to in-frame rearrangements. Some clones are lacking; in checked studies, under half of them reflect an unresolved V gene, and why the rest are absent is not known. That table supplies the V and J calls and clone size; D and trimming were determined from the DNA. A total of about 41,000 clones appear in this sample, about 88% of them only once. Around 4.6% of the sample belongs to the ten largest clones.

Whole blood was collected in K2EDTA tubes by collaborating institutions according to the institutions' own protocols. For TCRbeta analysis, collaborators shipped samples in one of three forms: frozen whole blood, isolated PBMCs, or DNA extracted from either of those sample types. Here V drops 3 bases and J drops 4 bases, and the junction holds 8 bases not matched to any gene. For CDR1 and CDR2, the germline V gene lists MGHDK and SYGVNS. The CDR3, cysteine through phenylalanine, is 15 amino acids long. This entry keeps only the CDR3 DNA: 45 bases, framed from base 1. The chain was built from TRBV25-1 and TRBJ1-2; 7 bases in the junction line up with TRBD1. The sequencing input was peripheral blood. The TCR originated in a human donor in a cohort sampled during active COVID-19. The CDR3 protein sequence reads: CASSDPGQAGYGYTF. The DNA sequence is given as TGTGCCAGCAGTGACCCAGGACAGGCGGGCTATGGCTACACCTTC.